Reported below is one T cell receptor (beta chain). Antigen: not known. The source of the sample is a study of post-analysis software for immune sequencing data. Across the study: Relapsing-remitting, secondary progressive and progressive-relapsing forms made up the multiple sclerosis disease courses. Findings and caveats of the study: With F measure, samples from one preparation batch clustered together strongly. Relative to controls, patients had 5 or 6 TRBV segments at higher frequency, with TRBV5-6, TRBV5-1 and TRBV20-1 among these. Relative to controls, patients with multiple sclerosis showed significantly lower normalized Chao1 diversity.

The TCR beta cDNA libraries contained unique molecular identifiers. TCRdb passed the PCR reads through MiXCR, listing each CDR3 protein once. The table records a few hundred thousand distinct CDR3 sequences, roughly 35% of them present only once. The length of the CDR3 is 15 residues. Germline CDR1 SGHVS, CDR2 FNYEAQ. Trimming left V 5 bases short and J 9 bases short, with 22 bases between. The TCR comes from a girl between 10 and 17 years old with multiple sclerosis. Sample: blood. The rearrangement links TRBV7-6 to TRBJ1-2, with a tentative D call TRBD1 (5 bases). This CDR3 is CASSQPFGAGMCYTF. CDR3 in DNA: TGTGCCAGCAGCCAACCCTTTGGGGCAGGGATGTGCTACACCTTC.